Sequencing of this T cell receptor (beta chain) was carried out in a study of technical replicates of blood from a few donors. TCRdb keeps only in-frame clones here, not all; method: immunoSEQ multiplex PCR. The sample lists some 77,000 clones; over 75% were seen once. Trimming shortened V by 4 bases and J by 1 base, and 14 bases separated the two germline ends. The CDR3 consists of 15 residues. Germline V gene sequence: CDR1 SGHRS, CDR2 YFSETQ. Sequencing was carried out using T cells isolated from PBMCs. The receptor was derived from a human donor in good health. This chain connects TRBV5-1 to TRBJ1-1, with D possibly matching TRBD1 (6 bases). CDR3 loop: CASSLIQGPNTEAFF. The CDR3 DNA follows: TGCGCCAGCAGCCTGATACAGGGCCCGAACACTGAAGCTTTCTTT.